The sample holds a few counts of the clone carrying this T cell receptor beta chain. Its specificity is unknown. This CDR3 contains 16 residues. With V trimmed by 5 bases and J by 3 bases, 7 bases remained unmatched. This specimen comes from a study of post-analysis software for immune sequencing data. General study results and limits: Versus controls, multiple sclerosis patients showed significantly lower diversity (normalized Chao1). Higher frequency in patients than in controls was seen for five TRBV segments, with TRBV5-6, TRBV5-1 and TRBV20-1 among them.

TCR beta libraries were prepared from cDNA with unique molecular identifiers. A population of roughly 0.85 to 10 million T cells gave rise to roughly 0.5 million cDNA molecules. TCRdb used MiXCR to reprocess the PCR reads, holding one entry per CDR3 protein. This table holds about 540,000 distinct CDR3 sequences, 34% found once. The sequenced sample was blood. This clonotype was sampled from a girl aged 2-17 years with multiple sclerosis. This chain links TRBV12-3 or TRBV12-4 with TRBJ2-4; 10 positions match TRBD1. CDR3 bases: TGTGCCAGCAGTCTAGGGACAGGGGAGGTCAAAAACATTCAGTACTTC. It is translated as CASSLGTGEVKNIQYF.